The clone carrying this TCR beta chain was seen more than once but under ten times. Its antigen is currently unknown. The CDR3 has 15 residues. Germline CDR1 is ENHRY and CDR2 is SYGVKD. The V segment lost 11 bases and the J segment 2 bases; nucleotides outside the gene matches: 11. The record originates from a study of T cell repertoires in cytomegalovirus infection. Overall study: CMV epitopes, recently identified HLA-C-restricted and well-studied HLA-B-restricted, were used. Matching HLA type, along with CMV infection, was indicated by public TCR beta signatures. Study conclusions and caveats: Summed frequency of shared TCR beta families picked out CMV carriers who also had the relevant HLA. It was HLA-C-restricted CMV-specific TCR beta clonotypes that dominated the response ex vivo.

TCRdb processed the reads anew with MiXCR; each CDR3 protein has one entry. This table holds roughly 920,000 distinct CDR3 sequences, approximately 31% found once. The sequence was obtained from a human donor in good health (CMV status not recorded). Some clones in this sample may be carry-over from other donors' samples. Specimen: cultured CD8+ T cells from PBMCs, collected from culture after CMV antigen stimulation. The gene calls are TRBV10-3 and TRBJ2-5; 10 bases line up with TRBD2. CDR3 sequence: CASASLAGEQETQYF. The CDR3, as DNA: TGTGCCTCGGCCTCCCTAGCGGGGGAACAAGAGACCCAGTACTTC.